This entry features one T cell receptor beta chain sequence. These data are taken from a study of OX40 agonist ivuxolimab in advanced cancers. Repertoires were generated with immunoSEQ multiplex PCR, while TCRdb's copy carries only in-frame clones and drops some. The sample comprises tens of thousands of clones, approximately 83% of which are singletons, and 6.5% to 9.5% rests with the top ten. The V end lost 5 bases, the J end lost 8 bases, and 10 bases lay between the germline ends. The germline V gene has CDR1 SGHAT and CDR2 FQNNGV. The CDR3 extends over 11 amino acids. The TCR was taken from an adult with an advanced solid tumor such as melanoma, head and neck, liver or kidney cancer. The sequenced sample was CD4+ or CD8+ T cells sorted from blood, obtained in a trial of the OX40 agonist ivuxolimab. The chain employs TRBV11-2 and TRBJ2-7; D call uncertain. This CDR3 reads CASSPSNQQYF. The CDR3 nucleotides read TGTGCCAGCAGCCCCTCTAATCAGCAGTACTTC.